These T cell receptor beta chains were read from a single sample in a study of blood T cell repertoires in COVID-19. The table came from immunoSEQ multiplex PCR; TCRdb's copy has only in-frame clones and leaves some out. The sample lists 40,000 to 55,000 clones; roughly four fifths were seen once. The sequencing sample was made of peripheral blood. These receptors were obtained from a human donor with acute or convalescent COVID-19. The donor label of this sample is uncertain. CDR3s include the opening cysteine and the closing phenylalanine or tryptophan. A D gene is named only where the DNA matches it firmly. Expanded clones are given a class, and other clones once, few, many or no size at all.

TGTGCCACCAGTGCCCCCCCGGGGATAGCGGCTTATGACAATGAGCAGTTCTTC CATSAPPGIAAYDNEQFF TRBJ2-1 NA TRBV24-1 NA
TGTGCCATCAGTCCACAGCCACCTAGCACAGATACGCAGTATTTT CAISPQPPSTDTQYF TRBJ2-3 NA TRBV10-3 NA
TGCGCCAGCAGCCAAGATTTTGTGGGAGGGCCCCTTAGGGAGACCCAGTACTTC CASSQDFVGGPLRETQYF TRBJ2-5 NA TRBV4-3 TRBD2
TGTGCCAGCAGCTTGTTAGCGGGAGCCTCAGATACGCAGTATTTT CASSLLAGASDTQYF TRBJ2-3 NA TRBV5-6 TRBD2
TGTGCCAGCAGTCGACGGGAGGGTGAAAAACTGTTTTTT CASSRREGEKLFF TRBJ1-4 NA TRBV27 NA
TGTGCCACCAGTGAGCGAGGACAGGGCTTCTACAATGAGCAGTTCTTC CATSERGQGFYNEQFF TRBJ2-1 NA TRBV24-1 TRBD1
TGTGCCAGCAGCCAGGGGGAGAATCAGCCCCAGCATTTT CASSQGENQPQHF TRBJ1-5 NA TRBV6-4 TRBD1
TGTGCCAGCAGCTTAGCGGGAGACGGGGGGGATACGCAGTATTTT CASSLAGDGGDTQYF TRBJ2-3 NA TRBV7-8 TRBD2
TGTGCCAGCAGTGTTCAAACAGCCACAGATACGCAGTATTTT CASSVQTATDTQYF TRBJ2-3 NA TRBV2 NA
TGCGCCAGCAGCCCTAGGACTAGCGGGGAAGGGGGCATTCAGTACTTC CASSPRTSGEGGIQYF TRBJ2-4 NA TRBV4-3 TRBD2
TGCAGCGTGGGGGACAGGGGTATCTACAATGAGCAGTTCTTC CSVGDRGIYNEQFF TRBJ2-1 NA TRBV29-1 TRBD1
TGTGCCAGCAGCCCCCTGGGAGGATTCTATGGCTACACCTTC CASSPLGGFYGYTF TRBJ1-2 NA TRBV7-8 NA
TGTGCCAGCAGCCCGGGACTAGTTACCACCTACGAGCAGTACTTC CASSPGLVTTYEQYF TRBJ2-7 NA TRBV5-4 TRBD2
TGTGCCAGCAGTGAAGCGCTTGGCCAGGGCGGTGGGGAGACCCAGTACTTC CASSEALGQGGGETQYF TRBJ2-5 NA TRBV6-1 NA
TGTGCCAGCAGACCCGGGGGAAGCTCCTACGAGCAGTACTTC CASRPGGSSYEQYF TRBJ2-7 NA TRBV28 NA
TGTGCCAGCAGCTTGGCGGGAGTGGGAGAGACCCAGTACTTC CASSLAGVGETQYF TRBJ2-5 NA TRBV5-4 NA
TGTGCCAGCAGCCTGCGCGCAGGAGGTTACGAGCAGTACTTC CASSLRAGGYEQYF TRBJ2-7 NA TRBV16 NA
TGTGCCAGCAACACCCCAGGGGGATCGAACACTGAAGCTTTCTTT CASNTPGGSNTEAFF TRBJ1-1 NA TRBV28 TRBD1
TGTGCCAGCAGCTTATACAGGGCGTCGGAAAACATTCAGTACTTC CASSLYRASENIQYF TRBJ2-4 NA TRBV7-2 NA
TGTGCCAGCTCACCACAGGGCGGGAGGAGGTCCTACGAGCAGTACTTC CASSPQGGRRSYEQYF TRBJ2-7 NA TRBV18 TRBD2
TGTGCCAGCAGCTTTACCCCCGGGAGCGGGGACACAGATACGCAGTATTTT CASSFTPGSGDTDTQYF TRBJ2-3 NA TRBV11-3 TRBD2
TGTGCCAGCAGCTTAGCGGGGCCAGGGGTCTCCTCTGGAAACACCATATATTTT CASSLAGPGVSSGNTIYF TRBJ1-3 NA TRBV7-2 NA
TGTGCCAGTAGTATTCCCGGGGTAGCGGGACTCACAGATACGCAGTATTTT CASSIPGVAGLTDTQYF TRBJ2-3 NA TRBV19 TRBD2
TGTGCCAGCAGCTCTTGGAGGGGAGAAGAAGCTTTCTTT CASSSWRGEEAFF TRBJ1-1 NA TRBV5-4 NA
TGTGCCAGCAGCTCCGGACAGGGGTTATACGAGCAGTACTTC CASSSGQGLYEQYF TRBJ2-7 NA TRBV9 TRBD1
TGTGCCAGCAGTACCTCCCTTGACAGGGGACAGCCCCAGCATTTT CASSTSLDRGQPQHF TRBJ1-5 NA TRBV2 TRBD1
TGCGCCAGCAGCCAGCCGGGACTAGTTGGCAATGAGCAGTTCTTC CASSQPGLVGNEQFF TRBJ2-1 NA TRBV4-1 TRBD2
TGTGCCAGCAGTTACTCGTGGGAGGTCGGGGCCAACGTCCTGACTTTC CASSYSWEVGANVLTF TRBJ2-6 NA TRBV6-5 NA
TGTGCCAGCAGCTTAGCCCGGGGGGGTAGCGGCACTGAAGCTTTCTTT CASSLARGGSGTEAFF TRBJ1-1 NA TRBV7-2 NA
TGTGCCAGCAGTTCCGCCGCTCAGGGGCCTCTTGAAGCTTTCTTT CASSSAAQGPLEAFF TRBJ1-1 NA TRBV28 NA
TGCGCCAGCAGCTTGGAGGGCGGGCCTACCTACGAGCAGTACTTC CASSLEGGPTYEQYF TRBJ2-7 NA TRBV5-1 NA
TGCAGCGTGTGTGAGTTGGGGCCAGCCTACGAGCAGTACTTC CSVCELGPAYEQYF TRBJ2-7 once TRBV29-1 NA
TGCGCCAGCAGTGACCACAGCTCCTACAATGAGCAGTTCTTC CASSDHSSYNEQFF TRBJ2-1 NA TRBV10-1 NA
TGTGCCAGCAGCTCCCGATTGAGCCACAATGAGCAGTTCTTC CASSSRLSHNEQFF TRBJ2-1 NA TRBV5-6 NA
TGTGCCAGTAGCGACGGGTTCGACGGGGAGCTGTTTTTT CASSDGFDGELFF TRBJ2-2 NA TRBV19 NA
TGTGCCATCAGCCCGGAAGCGGGGCCCTACGAGCAGTACTTC CAISPEAGPYEQYF TRBJ2-7 once TRBV10-3 TRBD2
TGTGCCAGCACCCGAGGGGGACTAGCGGCAGGGAATGAGCAGTTCTTC CASTRGGLAAGNEQFF TRBJ2-1 NA TRBV2 TRBD2
TGTGCCAGCAGCTTAGCGGGTCGGGGGGCTAAAATCTACGAGCAGTACTTC CASSLAGRGAKIYEQYF TRBJ2-7 NA TRBV7-2 NA
TGTGCCAGCAGGCAGACAACGGGGGGTCACAATGAGCAGTTCTTC CASRQTTGGHNEQFF TRBJ2-1 NA TRBV7-2 TRBD2
TGTGCCAGCAGCCAACAGAGGGACACTGAAGCTTTCTTT CASSQQRDTEAFF TRBJ1-1 NA TRBV3-1/TRBV3-2 NA
TGTGCCAGCAGCGCGGCAGGGCGCTACGAGCAGTACTTC CASSAAGRYEQYF TRBJ2-7 NA TRBV6-2/TRBV6-3 NA
TGTGCCAGCAGCCCCGGGACTAGTTACAATGAGCAGTTCTTC CASSPGTSYNEQFF TRBJ2-1 NA TRBV7-9 TRBD2